The entry below gives a single T cell receptor beta chain sequence along with its context. A junction end diverges from the germline sequence, so it may reflect a read error. The source of the sample is a study of tumor and adjacent non-tumor tissue in lung cancer. In germline, CDR1 is SGHTA, CDR2 FQGNSA. This CDR3 is built from 17 residues. The library came from three nested PCR rounds adapted from ARM-PCR protocols. One entry per CDR3 protein results from TCRdb running MiXCR on the multiplex PCR reads. The sample consists of roughly 140,000 distinct CDR3 sequences, approximately 66% of them appearing once. The template was RNA from unsorted bulk tissue.

Sample: lung tumor tissue. This rearrangement joins TRBV7-2 to TRBJ2-3; the match to TRBD2 covers 7 bases. This TCR derives from a man aged 55-75 years with small cell lung cancer. The CDR3 region has the DNA TGTGCCAGCAGCTTCCGTATCTCTGCGGGAGTGGCAGATACGCACTATTTT. Its translation: CASSFRISAGVADTHYF.